These 13 T cell receptor beta chains came from one sample sequenced in a study of spatial heterogeneity in lung cancer. In TCRdb, the 5' RACE reads were re-called with MiXCR into one record per CDR3 protein. This table has 500 to 700 distinct CDR3 sequences, roughly 11% appearing once. Time point reported: sample taken at primary tumor resection. The sequencing here drew on normal lung tissue next to the tumor, taken at surgery. These receptors were taken from a male donor with early-stage non-small cell lung cancer.

Judged by abundance, this clonotype is large. The chain couples TRBV5-1 to TRBJ2-1; 10 bases align to TRBD2. V lost 0 bases and J lost 0; bases outside the gene matches: 12. CDR1 and CDR2 (germline): SGHRS, YFSETQ. The CDR3 totals 20 residues. CDR3 in amino acids: CASSLVRLAGLTRSYNEQFF. The CDR3 DNA follows: TGCGCCAGCAGCTTGGTAAGACTAGCGGGTCTTACACGCTCCTACAATGAGCAGTTCTTC.

This clonotype ranks as medium-sized. J is TRBJ2-2 and V is TRBV7-8; D gene unclear. CDR1 and CDR2 from the germline V gene are SGHVS and FQNEAQ. CDR3 size: 17 residues. Trimming stripped 3 bases from V and 1 base from J, with 15 bases between. The CDR3: CASSFWTNPKNTGELFF. The CDR3 DNA is TGTGCCAGCAGCTTTTGGACCAACCCCAAGAACACCGGGGAGCTGTTTTTT.

By frequency in the sample, this clonotype is medium-sized (0.01 to 0.1%). This chain connects TRBV5-6 to TRBJ2-6; D is undetermined. The CDR3 loop spans 15 amino acids. V lost 2 bases and J lost 4, with 10 bases in between. From germline, CDR1 is SGHDT and CDR2 YYEEEE. The CDR3 nucleotides are TGTGCCAGCAGCTTTGGGAACTCCGGGGCCAACGTCCTGACTTTC. Amino acids: CASSFGNSGANVLTF.

In its sample, this clonotype ranks as large. V gene TRBV28 combines with J gene TRBJ1-2; D is perhaps TRBD1 (5 bases). Trimming pared 10 bases from V and 0 bases from J, leaving 12 bases between. CDR1 is MDHEN, CDR2 SYDVKM, per germline. The CDR3 contains 13 residues. This chain's CDR3 is CATRQPSNYGYTF. The CDR3 DNA sequence: TGTGCCACCCGACAGCCTTCTAACTATGGCTACACCTTC.

By share, this clonotype ranks as large. The J gene is TRBJ2-1, the V gene TRBV5-6; D remains unclear. V shed 0 bases and J shed 7 bases, with 8 bases lying between them. Per germline, CDR1 SGHDT and CDR2 YYEEEE. CDR3 length: 13 residues. CDR3 sequence reads: CASSLGLGNEQFF. CDR3 nucleotides: TGTGCCAGCAGCTTGGGTTTGGGGAATGAGCAGTTCTTC.

This clonotype is judged medium-sized. This sequence joins TRBV28 and TRBJ2-7; D may be TRBD1 (5 bases). The CDR3 runs 14 residues. Germline V gene sequence: CDR1 MDHEN, CDR2 SYDVKM. The V and J ends lost 4 bases and 5 bases respectively, with 15 bases between them. The CDR3 region is CASSYIREPNEQYF. The CDR3 region has the DNA TGTGCCAGCAGTTATATCAGGGAACCCAACGAGCAGTACTTC.

In its sample, this clonotype is large. V is TRBV4-2 and J is TRBJ2-1; D is uncertain. Germline-derived CDR1 and CDR2 are LGHNA and YNFKEQ. CDR3 length: 13 amino acids. Deletions cut 5 bases from V and 9 bases from J, with 14 bases between. The CDR3 sequence: CASSEPGVGEQFF. CDR3 nucleotide sequence: TGTGCCAGCAGCGAACCTGGTGTGGGTGAGCAGTTCTTC.

This clonotype is large (0.1 to 1%) by share. This chain joins TRBV28 and TRBJ2-4, with a tentative D call TRBD1 (6 bases). The V end lost 2 bases, the J end lost 3 bases, and 14 bases lay between the germline ends. CDR3 size: 16 residues. CDR1 MDHEN and CDR2 SYDVKM come from the germline V gene. In DNA, the CDR3 is TGTGCCAGCAGTTTAGAAGCAGGGGTGAGCAAAAACATTCAGTACTTC. Protein sequence: CASSLEAGVSKNIQYF.

In DNA, the CDR3 is TGCAGTGCTAGAAGGTGGGGGGATGGGGGCAATCAGCCCCAGCATTTT. Amino acid sequence: CSARRWGDGGNQPQHF. V and J are TRBV20-1 and TRBJ1-5; possible D gene TRBD1, 5 bases. This CDR3 spans 16 amino acids. Trimming removed 2 bases at V and 2 bases at J, with 16 bases between. Per germline, CDR1 DFQATT and CDR2 SNEGSKA (reference sequence).

By share, this clonotype counts as large. The CDR3 region has the DNA TGTGCCAGCAGCTTATTGAATCGTGCCGGCGGGGTCTCCACCGGGGAGCTGTTTTTT. Its protein is CASSLLNRAGGVSTGELFF. The V gene is TRBV7-9, the J gene TRBJ2-2; maybe TRBD2 (6 bases). CDR1 SEHNR and CDR2 FQNEAQ come from the germline V gene (reference sequence). The germline V and J ends were trimmed by 2 bases and 4 bases, with 23 bases remaining between them. This CDR3 has 19 residues. The full variable domain, in which reference TRBV7-9 and TRBJ2-2 provide the parts outside the CDR3, is DTGVSQNPRHKITKRGQNVTFRCDPISEHNRLYWYRQTLGQGPEFLTYFQNEAQLEKSRLLSDRFSAERPKGSFSTLEIQRTEQGDSAMYLCASSLLNRAGGVSTGELFFGEGSRLTVL.

This clonotype qualifies as medium-sized. The V gene is TRBV4-2, the J gene TRBJ1-1; D may be TRBD1 (6 bases). In germline, CDR1 is LGHNA, CDR2 YNFKEQ. This CDR3 spans 14 amino acids. V was clipped by 4 bases and J by 11 bases, with 20 bases between them. The CDR3 sequence: CASSLQGKGVRAFF. Here the CDR3 DNA reads TGTGCCAGCAGCCTCCAGGGGAAGGGCGTCAGGGCTTTCTTT.

This clonotype is deemed large. The V and J genes are TRBV7-2 and TRBJ1-3, with D perhaps TRBD1 (6 bases). The CDR3 consists of 14 residues. The V and J ends lost 10 bases and 2 bases respectively, with 15 bases between them. Germline V CDR1 and CDR2: SGHTA, FQGNSA. Written as DNA, the CDR3 is TGTGCCACCGAGGACAGAGTCGCTGGAAACACCATATATTTT. This gives the protein CATEDRVAGNTIYF.

This clonotype counts as large. The chain is built from TRBV27 and TRBJ1-5; D perhaps matches TRBD1 (5 bases). The V gene's germline CDR1 is MNHEY and CDR2 SMNVEV (reference sequence). The CDR3 is 17 residues long. Trimming removed 3 bases at V and 1 base at J, with 16 bases between. The CDR3 sequence is CASSFGPRDGSNQPQHF. The CDR3 nucleotides are TGTGCCAGCAGTTTTGGGCCCCGGGACGGCAGCAATCAGCCCCAGCATTTT.